The text below deals with one T cell receptor beta chain. Its antigen remains unidentified. Trimming pared 0 bases from V and 14 bases from J, leaving 17 bases between. CDR1 is DFQATT and CDR2 is SNEGSKA in the germline V gene (reference sequence). The CDR3 has 13 residues. Calling Graves' hyperthyroidism stable meant ophthalmopathy did not progress within 18 months. Orbital computed tomography, thyroid ultrasound, serum thyroxine and TRAb, and clinical symptoms together informed the diagnoses. The data originate from a study of T cells in Graves' hyperthyroidism and ophthalmopathy. Study-wide results and caveats: Also found in blood were most expanded thyroid clonotypes above 0.001.

RNA transcripts served as the template for amplifying TCR beta CDR3 regions. HTBI primers were employed in a first-round RT-PCR of the TCR CDR3. TCRdb used MiXCR to reprocess the multiplex PCR reads, holding one entry per CDR3 protein. The sample has under 700,000 distinct CDR3 sequences, more than 45% seen once. This clonotype originated in a woman in her late teens or twenties with Graves' hyperthyroidism. The source material was peripheral blood or thyroid tissue (not recorded which). The V and J genes are TRBV20-1 and TRBJ1-5, with a tentative D call TRBD1 (6 bases). CDR3 sequence (DNA): TGCAGTGCTAGAGACGGGGGGGCTTCCTACGAGCATTTT. Amino acid sequence: CSARDGGASYEHF.